A selection of T cell receptor beta chains follows, all from one sample in a study of blood T cell repertoires in COVID-19. Profiled with immunoSEQ multiplex PCR; TCRdb holds only in-frame clones, not every one. Of more than 200,000 clones listed, roughly nine tenths are singletons. Sequencing was performed on PBMCs or T cells enriched from blood (not recorded which). The receptors originated from a woman aged 25 to 45 with acute COVID-19. CDR3s include the opening cysteine and the closing phenylalanine or tryptophan. A D gene is named only where the DNA matches it firmly. The size entry is marked missing in some rows and otherwise reads once, few, many or a size class.

clone size: NA; D gene: TRBD1; J gene: TRBJ1-2; V gene: TRBV29-1; CDR3 DNA: TGCAGCATCCACGGACAGGGGGCAGGTGGCTACACCTTC; CDR3 protein: CSIHGQGAGGYTF
clone size: few; D gene: TRBD1; J gene: TRBJ1-5; V gene: TRBV19; CDR3 DNA: TGTGCCAGTAGTGGGACAGGGGGGAATCAGCCCCAGCATTTT; CDR3 protein: CASSGTGGNQPQHF
clone size: NA; D gene: NA; J gene: TRBJ1-2; V gene: TRBV7-2; CDR3 DNA: TGTGCCAGCAGCGCTACAGGGCGCGGCTACACCTTC; CDR3 protein: CASSATGRGYTF
clone size: few; D gene: NA; J gene: TRBJ2-7; V gene: TRBV11-2; CDR3 DNA: TGTGCCAGCAGCTTAGATCTTGGTTGGCAGCAAAACAGCGAGCAGTACTTC; CDR3 protein: CASSLDLGWQQNSEQYF
clone size: NA; D gene: NA; J gene: TRBJ2-2; V gene: TRBV1; CDR3 DNA: TGCACCAGCAGCCACATAGGGACAGACTCGAACACCGGGGAGCTGTTTTTT; CDR3 protein: CTSSHIGTDSNTGELFF
clone size: NA; D gene: NA; J gene: TRBJ2-1; V gene: TRBV5-1; CDR3 DNA: TGCGCCAGCAGCCACCTAAGCAGCGGAAAGGGCAATGAGCAGTTCTTC; CDR3 protein: CASSHLSSGKGNEQFF
clone size: NA; D gene: NA; J gene: TRBJ2-5; V gene: TRBV6-4; CDR3 DNA: TGTGCCAGCAGGCCGTTTGCGGCCGAAGAGACCCAGTACTTC; CDR3 protein: CASRPFAAEETQYF
clone size: once; D gene: NA; J gene: TRBJ1-1; V gene: TRBV6-4; CDR3 DNA: TGTGCCAGCATAGGGAGTGGCGGGTTGGCTTTCTTT; CDR3 protein: CASIGSGGLAFF
clone size: NA; D gene: NA; J gene: TRBJ2-3; V gene: TRBV6-2/TRBV6-3; CDR3 DNA: TGTGCCAGCAGTAGGCGGCGAGATACGCAGTATTTT; CDR3 protein: CASSRRRDTQYF
clone size: NA; D gene: NA; J gene: TRBJ2-1; V gene: TRBV2; CDR3 DNA: TGTGCCAGCAGTTTGGACAGACCTTACAATGAGCAGTTCTTC; CDR3 protein: CASSLDRPYNEQFF
clone size: once; D gene: NA; J gene: TRBJ1-4; V gene: TRBV7-9; CDR3 DNA: TGTGCCAGCAGCTTAGATGGGCGGAGGAATGAAAAACTGTTTTTT; CDR3 protein: CASSLDGRRNEKLFF
clone size: NA; D gene: TRBD2; J gene: TRBJ2-2; V gene: TRBV15; CDR3 DNA: TGTGCCACCGGCCGAGCGGGAGTTACCGGGGAGCTGTTTTTT; CDR3 protein: CATGRAGVTGELFF
clone size: NA; D gene: NA; J gene: TRBJ2-5; V gene: TRBV4-2; CDR3 DNA: TGTGCCAGCAGCCAAGATTCCAGCGGGCTCCGAGAGACCCAGTACTTC; CDR3 protein: CASSQDSSGLRETQYF
clone size: NA; D gene: TRBD1; J gene: TRBJ1-5; V gene: TRBV6-5; CDR3 DNA: TGTGCCAGCGACAGGGGCTTTTTTAGCAATCAGCCCCAGCATTTT; CDR3 protein: CASDRGFFSNQPQHF
clone size: NA; D gene: TRBD1; J gene: TRBJ2-3; V gene: TRBV4-2; CDR3 DNA: TGTGCCAGCAGCCGACTCCGAGCGGGACAGGGGACAGATACGCAGTATTTT; CDR3 protein: CASSRLRAGQGTDTQYF
clone size: NA; D gene: TRBD1; J gene: TRBJ1-1; V gene: TRBV18; CDR3 DNA: TGTGCCAGCTCATCGGGACAGGAAGCTTTCTTT; CDR3 protein: CASSSGQEAFF
clone size: NA; D gene: TRBD1; J gene: TRBJ1-1; V gene: TRBV18; CDR3 DNA: TGTGCCAGCTCTGGGACAGCGGAAGCTTTCTTT; CDR3 protein: CASSGTAEAFF
clone size: NA; D gene: TRBD1; J gene: TRBJ2-1; V gene: TRBV19; CDR3 DNA: TGTGCCAGTAGTATGGGGGACAGGTACAATGAGCAGTTCTTC; CDR3 protein: CASSMGDRYNEQFF
clone size: once; D gene: NA; J gene: TRBJ1-2; V gene: TRBV28; CDR3 DNA: TGTGCCAGCAGTTTCCTCGGGGAACCCGACTATGGCTACACCTTC; CDR3 protein: CASSFLGEPDYGYTF
clone size: NA; D gene: NA; J gene: TRBJ1-2; V gene: TRBV2; CDR3 DNA: TGTGCCAGCAAGGGGGGGGCCGGCTACACCTTC; CDR3 protein: CASKGGAGYTF
clone size: NA; D gene: NA; J gene: TRBJ1-5; V gene: TRBV15; CDR3 DNA: TGTGCCACCAGCAGAGCGGCAGGGGAGAGTTATAGTCAGCCCCAGCATTTT; CDR3 protein: CATSRAAGESYSQPQHF
clone size: NA; D gene: NA; J gene: TRBJ1-5; V gene: TRBV18; CDR3 DNA: TGTGCCAGCTCACCACAGCCTCTTGGGCCCCAGCATTTT; CDR3 protein: CASSPQPLGPQHF
clone size: once; D gene: TRBD2; J gene: TRBJ2-5; V gene: TRBV11-3; CDR3 DNA: TGTGCCAGCAGCTTTGGCGGGAGTGGGATAGAGACCCAGTACTTC; CDR3 protein: CASSFGGSGIETQYF
clone size: few; D gene: NA; J gene: TRBJ1-2; V gene: TRBV20-1; CDR3 DNA: TGCAGTGATAGGTCTAGGATCGGCTACACCTTC; CDR3 protein: CSDRSRIGYTF
clone size: NA; D gene: TRBD1; J gene: TRBJ1-6; V gene: TRBV11-2; CDR3 DNA: TGTGCCAGCAGCTTAGAGGGGACAGGGCATTCACCCCTCCACTTT; CDR3 protein: CASSLEGTGHSPLHF